Following are 9 T cell receptor beta chains from one sample sequenced in a study of blood T cell repertoires in COVID-19. TCRdb's table, derived via immunoSEQ multiplex PCR, lists solely in-frame clones and lacks some. The sample contains around 130,000 clones, more than 85% of which appear only once. Sequencing used peripheral blood. The receptors were gathered from a man aged 50 to 60 with active or convalescent COVID-19.

This chain connects TRBV28 to TRBJ2-1, with TRBD2 matching over 14 bases. After removal of 2 bases from V and 0 bases from J, the junction contained 6 bases not matched to a gene. This CDR3 region has 19 residues. The germline V gene has CDR1 MDHEN and CDR2 SYDVKM. The CDR3 spells CASSLRGGTSGSSYNEQFF. DNA of the CDR3: TGTGCCAGCAGTTTAAGGGGCGGGACTAGCGGGAGCTCCTACAATGAGCAGTTCTTC.

The chain recombines TRBV24-1 with TRBJ2-3, with 14 positions matching TRBD2. The CDR3 sequence is 17 residues long. The junction had 5 bases not matched to a gene; V was cut back by 3 bases and J by 4 bases. Germline CDR1 reads KGHDR; CDR2 reads SFDVKD. The CDR3 DNA follows: TGTGCCACCAGTGATCCGGGACTAGCGGGAGCGGCAGATACGCAGTATTTT. It is translated as CATSDPGLAGAADTQYF.

The V call is TRBV12-5, the J call TRBJ1-5; 7 bases match TRBD1. Unmatched junction bases numbered 6, after V lost 7 bases and J lost 6 bases. The CDR3 is made up of 13 amino acids. CDR1 is LGHNT, CDR2 FRNRAP, per germline. The CDR3 DNA reads TGTGCTAGTGAAGACAGGGCGGGTCAGCCCCAGCATTTT. It specifies CASEDRAGQPQHF. The full variable domain, its missing parts supplied by reference TRBV12-5 and TRBJ1-5, is DARVTQTPRHKVTEMGQEVTMRCQPILGHNTVFWYRQTMMQGLELLAYFRNRAPLDDSGMPKDRFSAEMPDATLATLKIQPSEPRDSAVYFCASEDRAGQPQHFGDGTRLSIL.

This rearrangement joins TRBV20-1 to TRBJ1-5; D not certain. Trimming cost V 3 bases and J 1 base, with 7 bases left between them. The CDR3 is made up of 13 amino acids. Germline lookup yields CDR1 DFQATT and CDR2 SNEGSKA (reference sequence). DNA of the CDR3: TGCAGTGCTAGTTCGCGGAGCAATCAGCCCCAGCATTTT. Translated: CSASSRSNQPQHF.

The table lists this clone with a count of one. The V gene is TRBV27, the J gene TRBJ2-7, with unresolved D. Germline CDR1 and CDR2: MNHEY and SMNVEV (reference sequence). V was shortened by 6 bases and J by 0 bases, with 15 bases between the two germline ends. CDR3 length: 15 residues. This CDR3 is CASRLSLISSYEQYF. The CDR3, as DNA: TGTGCCAGCAGACTTTCCTTGATAAGCTCCTACGAGCAGTACTTC.

This sequence joins TRBV10-3 and TRBJ1-5, with 9 bases lining up with TRBD1. This CDR3 has 16 amino acids. Germline CDR1 and CDR2: ENHRY and SYGVKD. Trimming took 10 bases from V and 0 from J; bases not matched to a gene: 10. The CDR3 bases are TGTGCCACTGGTGCTTGGGACAGGGATAGCAATCAGCCCCAGCATTTT. Translation gives CATGAWDRDSNQPQHF.

The chain joins TRBV4-1 to TRBJ2-5, with 11 bases identical to TRBD1. The V gene end was trimmed by 1 base and the J gene end by 4 bases; junction bases not matched to a gene: 5. The CDR3 is 16 amino acids. Germline CDR1 and CDR2: MGHRA and YSYEKL. The CDR3 protein is CASSQGTGGSRETQYF. CDR3 nucleotides: TGCGCCAGCAGCCAAGGGACAGGGGGCAGTCGAGAGACCCAGTACTTC.

This chain joins TRBV24-1 and TRBJ2-2, with D maybe TRBD2 (6 bases). V was cut by 3 bases and J by 3 bases, with 10 bases left in between. Per germline, CDR1 KGHDR and CDR2 SFDVKD. CDR3 length: 15 amino acids. The CDR3 loop reads CATSDPREDTGELFF. The CDR3 DNA is TGTGCCACCAGTGATCCCAGGGAGGACACCGGGGAGCTGTTTTTT.

This chain uses TRBV19 with TRBJ1-4, with D perhaps matching TRBD1 (6 bases). The CDR3 is made up of 13 amino acids. V lost 5 bases to trimming and J lost 5 bases, with 9 bases between them. The germline gives CDR1 LNHDA, CDR2 SQIVND (reference sequence). The CDR3 protein is CASSYGTNEKLFF. The CDR3 DNA reads TGTGCCAGTAGTTATGGGACAAATGAAAAACTGTTTTTT.